This TCR beta chain was documented in a study of identical twins. With V trimmed by 7 bases and J by 4 bases, 12 bases remained unmatched. The CDR3 is 15 residues long. CDR1 is LGHDT, CDR2 YNNKEL, per germline (reference sequence). TCRdb independently ran MiXCR on the 5' RACE reads; one entry per CDR3 protein. The sample has 400,000 to 550,000 distinct CDR3 sequences, 20% to 25% seen once. Another study also made use of these data, one on T cells expressing NK-cell markers.

The receptor's source is a woman under 30 in good health. Sequenced: CD4+ T cells sorted from blood. The chain carries TRBV3-1 and TRBJ2-7; 8 nucleotides align to TRBD2. The CDR3 loop reads CASTLRAGANYEQYF. DNA of the CDR3: TGTGCCAGCACCCTGCGAGCGGGAGCCAATTACGAGCAGTACTTC.